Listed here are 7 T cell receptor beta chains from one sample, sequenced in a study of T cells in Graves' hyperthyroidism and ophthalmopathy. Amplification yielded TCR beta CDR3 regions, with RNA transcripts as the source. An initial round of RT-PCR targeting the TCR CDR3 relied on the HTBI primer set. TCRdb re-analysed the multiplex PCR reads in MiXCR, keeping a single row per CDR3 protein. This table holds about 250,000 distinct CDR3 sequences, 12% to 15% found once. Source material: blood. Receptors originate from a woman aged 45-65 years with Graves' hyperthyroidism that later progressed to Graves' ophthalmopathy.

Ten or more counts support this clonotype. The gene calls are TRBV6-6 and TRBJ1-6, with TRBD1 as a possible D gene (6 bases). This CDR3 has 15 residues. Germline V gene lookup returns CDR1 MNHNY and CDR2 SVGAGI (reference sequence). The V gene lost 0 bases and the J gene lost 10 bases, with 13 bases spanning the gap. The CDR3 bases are TGTGCCAGCAGTTACTCGATCAGGGGTGAGTCACCCCTCCACTTT. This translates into CASSYSIRGESPLHF.

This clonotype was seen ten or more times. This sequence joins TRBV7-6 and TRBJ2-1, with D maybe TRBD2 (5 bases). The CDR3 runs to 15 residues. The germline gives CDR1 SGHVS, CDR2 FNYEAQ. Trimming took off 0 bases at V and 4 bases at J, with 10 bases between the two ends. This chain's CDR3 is CASSLAAAGYNEQFF. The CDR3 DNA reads TGTGCCAGCAGCTTAGCTGCGGCGGGTTACAATGAGCAGTTCTTC.

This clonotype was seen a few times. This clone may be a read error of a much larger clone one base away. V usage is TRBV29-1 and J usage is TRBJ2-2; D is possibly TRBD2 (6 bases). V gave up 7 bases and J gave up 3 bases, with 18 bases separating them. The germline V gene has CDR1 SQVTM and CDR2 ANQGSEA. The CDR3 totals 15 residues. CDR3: CSADGGAGYTGELFF. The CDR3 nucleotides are TGCAGCGCTGATGGAGGGGCTGGGTACACCGGGGAGCTGTTTTTT.

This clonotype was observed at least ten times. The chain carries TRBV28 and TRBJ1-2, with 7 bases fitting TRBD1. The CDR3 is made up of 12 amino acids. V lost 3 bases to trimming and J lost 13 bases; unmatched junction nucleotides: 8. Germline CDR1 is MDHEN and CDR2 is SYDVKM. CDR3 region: CASSLGVTGATF. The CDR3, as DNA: TGTGCCAGCAGTTTGGGGGTCACAGGGGCCACCTTC.

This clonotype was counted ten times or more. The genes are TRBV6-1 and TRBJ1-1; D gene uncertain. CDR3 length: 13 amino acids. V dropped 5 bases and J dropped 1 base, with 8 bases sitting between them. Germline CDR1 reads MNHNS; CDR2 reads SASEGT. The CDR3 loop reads CASSLLRNTEAFF. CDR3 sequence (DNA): TGTGCCAGCAGTTTGCTGCGGAACACTGAAGCTTTCTTT.

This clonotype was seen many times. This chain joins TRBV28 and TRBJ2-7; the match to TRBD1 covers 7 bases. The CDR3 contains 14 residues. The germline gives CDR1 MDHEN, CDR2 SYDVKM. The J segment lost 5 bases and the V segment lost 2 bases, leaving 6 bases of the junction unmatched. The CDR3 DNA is TGTGCCAGCAGTTTAGACAGGGATGGAAACGAGCAGTACTTC. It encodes CASSLDRDGNEQYF.

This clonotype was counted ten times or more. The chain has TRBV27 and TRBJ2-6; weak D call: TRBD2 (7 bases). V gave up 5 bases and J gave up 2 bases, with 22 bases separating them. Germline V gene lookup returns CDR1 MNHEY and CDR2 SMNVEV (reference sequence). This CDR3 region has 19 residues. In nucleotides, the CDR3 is TGTGCCAGCAGTCCTAGGGGGGGGCTGTATCGGACTGGGGCCAACGTCCTGACTTTC. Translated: CASSPRGGLYRTGANVLTF.